This T cell receptor beta chain was identified during a study of blood T cell repertoires in COVID-19. Study-wide background: Both acute and convalescent COVID-19 samples were obtained from the United States, Italy and Spain.

In the source study's methods: Estimates of nucleated cell counts were drawn from the amplification of reference gene primers. Using immunoSEQ multiplex PCR, the repertoire was profiled, and TCRdb retains in-frame clones only, with some absent. V and J calls and clone size are given by that table; D and trimming were obtained from the DNA. The sample lists some 80,000 clones; roughly 85% were seen once. The length of the CDR3 is 14 residues. V gave up 5 bases and J gave up 3 bases; unmatched junction bases: 7. Germline assignment: CDR1 LNHDA and CDR2 SQIVND (reference sequence). This TCR came from a woman in her 70s with acute or convalescent COVID-19. Material for sequencing was peripheral blood. The J gene is TRBJ2-7, the V gene TRBV19; TRBD1 matches at 7 bases. CDR3 sequence reads: CASSGLQGFYEQYF. The CDR3 bases are TGTGCCAGTAGTGGCCTACAGGGGTTCTACGAGCAGTACTTC.